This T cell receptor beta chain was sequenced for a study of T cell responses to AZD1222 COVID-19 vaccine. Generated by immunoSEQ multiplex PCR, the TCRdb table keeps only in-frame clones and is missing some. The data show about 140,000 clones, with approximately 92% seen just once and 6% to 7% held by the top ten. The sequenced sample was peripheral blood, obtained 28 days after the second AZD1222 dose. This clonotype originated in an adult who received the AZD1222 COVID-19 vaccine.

The CDR3 coding sequence is TGTGCCACCAGTTCTGCGGGGGGGCGAGATGAGCAGTTCTTC. Its protein is CATSSAGGRDEQFF. The rearrangement uses TRBV24-1 and TRBJ2-1; 9 nucleotides line up with TRBD2. Germline loops: CDR1 KGHDR, CDR2 SFDVKD. This CDR3 spans 14 amino acids. J was trimmed by 8 bases and V by 6 bases; bases with no gene match: 7.